In its sample, the clone carrying this T cell receptor beta chain was seen a few times. The making of cDNA relied on 5'RACE with 10-nucleotide random UMIs. Every sequencing run returned over 190 million TCR-beta sequences, which were derived from 15-18 subjects. TCRdb re-called the 5' RACE reads with MiXCR, one entry per CDR3 protein. The data contain under 80,000 distinct CDR3 sequences, around 5% of them singletons. This CDR3 has 17 amino acids. V gave up 5 bases and J gave up 5 bases; unmatched junction bases: 11. Germline CDR1 reads SGHTA; CDR2 reads FQGNSA. These data originate in a study of neurological immune-mediated disorders.

The genes are TRBV7-2 and TRBJ2-3, with 12 bases that match TRBD2. The source material was PBMCs. The TCR sequence derives from a woman aged 45-60 years with multiple sclerosis. In DNA, the CDR3 is TGTGCCAGCAGCCAAACCTCTAGCGGGGGGGGAAGAGATACGCAGTATTTT. It specifies CASSQTSSGGGRDTQYF.